This T cell receptor beta chain was documented in a study of OX40 agonist ivuxolimab in advanced cancers. Autoimmune disease history or systemic immunosuppression disqualified patients. Sequencing used immunoSEQ multiplex PCR; TCRdb keeps in-frame clones, though not all of them. Here the sample spans tens of thousands of clones, 75% to 85% being singletons. The length of the CDR3 is 11 residues. The germline gives CDR1 LGHNA, CDR2 YSLEER. Between the trimmed V and J ends, which lost 0 bases and 14 bases, there was a span of 10 bases. This clonotype was sampled from an adult with an advanced solid tumor such as melanoma, head and neck, liver or kidney cancer. Sequenced material: CD4+ or CD8+ T cells sorted from blood, taken in a trial of the OX40 agonist ivuxolimab. The gene calls are TRBV4-3 and TRBJ1-2; maybe TRBD1 (5 bases). Here the CDR3 reads CASSQDKGHTF. For the CDR3, the DNA is TGCGCCAGCAGCCAAGACAAGGGGCATACCTTC.